A selection of T cell receptor beta chains follows, all from one sample in a study of blood T cell repertoires in COVID-19. This table comes from immunoSEQ multiplex PCR, and its TCRdb copy is limited to in-frame clones, with some not included. The table records under 200,000 clones, approximately 89% of them present only once. The sequencing input was peripheral blood. The receptors here all came from a man aged 40-49 years with active or convalescent COVID-19. CDR3s include the opening cysteine and the closing phenylalanine or tryptophan. D genes are given only for firm matches. Expanded clones are given a class, and other clones once, few, many or no size at all.

len: 13; d_gene: .; abundance: .; j_gene: TRBJ1-1; v_gene: TRBV6-4; CDR3nt: TGTGCCAGCAGTGATCGCAGGGGTGGTGAAGCTTTCTTT; CDR3aa: CASSDRRGGEAFF
len: 15; d_gene: TRBD2; abundance: .; j_gene: TRBJ2-7; v_gene: TRBV7-2; CDR3nt: TGTGCCAGCAGCACCACTAGCGGGGGAGCCTACGAGCAGTACTTC; CDR3aa: CASSTTSGGAYEQYF
len: 16; d_gene: .; abundance: .; j_gene: TRBJ1-1; v_gene: TRBV3-1/TRBV3-2; CDR3nt: TGTGCCAGCAGCCGGCACTCCCCAGGGCTAGGCACTGAAGCTTTCTTT; CDR3aa: CASSRHSPGLGTEAFF
len: 19; d_gene: TRBD2; abundance: .; j_gene: TRBJ2-5; v_gene: TRBV4-1; CDR3nt: TGCGCCAGCAGCCAAGATATGGGTAGTATAGCGGGGGTGCGGGAGACCCAGTACTTC; CDR3aa: CASSQDMGSIAGVRETQYF
len: 16; d_gene: .; abundance: .; j_gene: TRBJ2-3; v_gene: TRBV9; CDR3nt: TGTGCCAGCAGCGTAGGTACGGGGGGCCGCACAGATACGCAGTATTTT; CDR3aa: CASSVGTGGRTDTQYF
len: 15; d_gene: .; abundance: .; j_gene: TRBJ1-5; v_gene: TRBV7-9; CDR3nt: TGTGCCAGCAGCTTAACAGGGAACGGCAGGGAGCCCCAGCATTTT; CDR3aa: CASSLTGNGREPQHF
len: 14; d_gene: .; abundance: few; j_gene: TRBJ1-2; v_gene: TRBV15; CDR3nt: TGTGCCACCAGCAGAGATCCGAGGGAGGACGGCTACACCTTC; CDR3aa: CATSRDPREDGYTF
len: 14; d_gene: .; abundance: few; j_gene: TRBJ2-2; v_gene: TRBV5-1; CDR3nt: TGCGCCAGCAGCCCGGGAACGAACACCGGGGAGCTGTTTTTT; CDR3aa: CASSPGTNTGELFF
len: 16; d_gene: TRBD2; abundance: .; j_gene: TRBJ2-3; v_gene: TRBV25-1; CDR3nt: TGTGCCAGCAGTGACAGGACTAGCGGGATAACAGATACGCAGTATTTT; CDR3aa: CASSDRTSGITDTQYF
len: 12; d_gene: .; abundance: .; j_gene: TRBJ2-7; v_gene: TRBV3-1/TRBV3-2; CDR3nt: TGTGCCAGCAGCCGCGATAACTACGAGCAGTACTTC; CDR3aa: CASSRDNYEQYF
len: 18; d_gene: TRBD1; abundance: .; j_gene: TRBJ1-4; v_gene: TRBV6-2/TRBV6-3; CDR3nt: TGTGCCAGCAGTTACTGGAAGGACAGGGGAGGGGCTAATGAAAAACTGTTTTTT; CDR3aa: CASSYWKDRGGANEKLFF